The 11 T cell receptor beta chains below were found in one sample sequenced in a study of patients and donors after allogeneic stem cell transplantation. TCRdb reanalysed the RT-PCR reads using MiXCR and keeps one entry per CDR3 protein. The sample contains roughly 880,000 distinct CDR3 sequences, more than 15% of which appear only once. Material: blood, either unsorted or a sorted T cell fraction (not recorded which). These receptors all stem from a human donor who was either an allogeneic HSCT recipient or a stem cell or donor lymphocyte infusion donor (not recorded which). It is not recorded whose cells these are; they may come from a transplant donor.

The chain is built from TRBV6-1 and TRBJ2-1, with TRBD2 matching over 7 bases. The junction had 7 bases not matched to a gene; V was cut back by 2 bases and J by 9 bases. This CDR3 comprises 14 residues. Germline V gene lookup returns CDR1 MNHNS and CDR2 SASEGT. In DNA, the CDR3 is TGTGCCAGCAGTGAATGGGGGGGGTTGGCTGAGCAGTTCTTC. Translation: CASSEWGGLAEQFF.

This chain uses TRBV9 with TRBJ1-5; 9 positions agree with TRBD1. This CDR3 is built from 15 residues. Germline assignment: CDR1 SGDLS and CDR2 YYNGEE. The V segment lost 0 bases and the J segment 4 bases; nucleotides outside the gene matches: 2. CDR3 residues: CASSVGGTGNQPQHF. The CDR3 DNA sequence: TGTGCCAGCAGCGTAGGCGGGACAGGGAATCAGCCCCAGCATTTT. The variable domain in full, with the rest retrieved from reference TRBV9 and TRBJ1-5, is DSGVTQTPKHLITATGQRVTLRCSPRSGDLSVYWYQQSLDQGLQFLIQYYNGEERAKGNILERFSAQQFPDLHSELNLSSLELGDSALYFCASSVGGTGNQPQHFGDGTRLSIL.

The chain recombines TRBV4-1 with TRBJ2-1; 12 bases are a match to TRBD1. The V gene's germline CDR1 is MGHRA and CDR2 YSYEKL. V lost 4 bases, J lost 8 bases, and 12 bases stayed unmatched. The CDR3 is 17 amino acids. CDR3 in DNA: TGCGCCAGCAGCCGACTGCTTCGGGACAGGGGGCTTGATGAGCAGTTCTTC. Translating gives CASSRLLRDRGLDEQFF.

The chain has TRBV20-1 and TRBJ2-5; 8 positions agree with TRBD2. V was clipped by 0 bases and J by 1 base; unmatched bases: 13. The CDR3 extends over 18 amino acids. CDR1 and CDR2 (germline): DFQATT, SNEGSKA (reference sequence). The CDR3 spells CSARDRVSGAFFQETQYF. The CDR3 nucleotides read TGCAGTGCTAGAGATCGGGTTAGCGGGGCATTCTTCCAAGAGACCCAGTACTTC.

V and J are TRBV6-5 and TRBJ2-5; TRBD1 might be the D (6 bases). The CDR3 length is 15 residues. Germline V CDR1 and CDR2: MNHEY, SVGAGI. V lost 0 bases to trimming and J lost 2 bases, with 10 bases between them. For the CDR3, the DNA is TGTGCCAGCAGTTACTCGGGGGCTTCACAAGAGACCCAGTACTTC. It translates to CASSYSGASQETQYF.

This clonotype appeared a few times. J is TRBJ1-1 and V is TRBV29-1, with TRBD1 identical over 7 bases. The CDR3 totals 11 residues. Germline CDR1 SQVTM, CDR2 ANQGSEA. Germline trimming cut 7 bases from V and 3 bases from J; bases unmatched to any gene: 2. The CDR3 DNA is TGCAGCGCGGGGACAGACACTGAAGCTTTCTTT. Translated: CSAGTDTEAFF.

This chain joins TRBV5-1 and TRBJ2-7, with TRBD2 matching over 8 bases. The CDR3 is 15 residues long. Looked up from germline, CDR1 is SGHRS and CDR2 is YFSETQ. J was trimmed by 5 bases and V by 4 bases; bases with no gene match: 11. CDR3 bases: TGCGCCAGCAGCCAGGCGGGGGGCTCTACCCACGAGCAGTACTTC. This sequence encodes CASSQAGGSTHEQYF.

This chain uses TRBV20-1 with TRBJ2-1, with D perhaps matching TRBD1 (6 bases). Germline CDR1 is DFQATT and CDR2 is SNEGSKA (reference sequence). V was clipped by 1 base and J by 2 bases, with 18 bases between them. The CDR3 runs 17 residues. Here the CDR3 DNA reads TGCAGTGCTAGAGTAAGCAGAGGGGGATCCCCCTACAATGAGCAGTTCTTC. Amino acids: CSARVSRGGSPYNEQFF.

The gene calls are TRBV20-1 and TRBJ2-2; 8 nucleotides line up with TRBD1. The CDR3 length is 13 residues. V lost 6 bases, J lost 7 bases, and 7 bases stayed unmatched. Germline assignment: CDR1 DFQATT and CDR2 SNEGSKA (reference sequence). This CDR3 is CSAPRGLGGELFF. The CDR3 DNA is TGCAGTGCACCCAGGGGGCTTGGCGGGGAGCTGTTTTTT.

This clonotype was detected only a few times. V gene TRBV11-2 combines with J gene TRBJ2-7; 13 nucleotides agree with TRBD2. The CDR3 sequence is 16 residues long. The V segment lost 5 bases and the J segment 0 bases; nucleotides outside the gene matches: 4. Germline CDR1 reads SGHAT; CDR2 reads FQNNGV. CDR3 amino acids: CASSLTSGGTSYEQYF. The DNA of the CDR3 is TGTGCCAGCAGCCTGACTAGCGGGGGGACCTCCTACGAGCAGTACTTC. Supplemented by reference TRBV11-2 and TRBJ2-7, the full variable domain reads EAGVAQSPRYKIIEKRQSVAFWCNPISGHATLYWYQQILGQGPKLLIQFQNNGVVDDSQLPKDRFSAERLKGVDSTLKIQPAKLEDSAVYLCASSLTSGGTSYEQYFGPGTRLTVT.

This clonotype has more than one count but fewer than ten. This chain connects TRBV13 to TRBJ1-2; D is ambiguous. The length of the CDR3 is 13 residues. Germline V gives CDR1 PRHDT, CDR2 FYEKMQ (reference sequence). The V end was cut by 5 bases, the J end by 8 bases, with 15 bases between. The CDR3 coding sequence is TGTGCCAGCAGCCGGGAATCTCGAGGAGGCTACACCTTC. Protein: CASSRESRGGYTF.